This T cell receptor beta chain derives from a study of circulating and synovial CD4+ cells in juvenile arthritis. The assay was immunoSEQ multiplex PCR, and TCRdb's table has in-frame clones only and misses some. Counted here are several thousand clones, roughly four fifths occurring once; the ten biggest clones make up approximately 3.4%. The CDR3 totals 17 residues. Germline V CDR1 and CDR2: LGHNA, YNFKEQ. J lost 5 bases, V lost 1 base, and 11 bases had no gene match. This clone was found a few times. The specimen sequenced was CD4+ T cells from synovial fluid. This TCR was recovered from a human donor with juvenile idiopathic arthritis. The V gene is TRBV4-2, the J gene TRBJ2-5, with 9 bases aligning to TRBD2. The CDR3 spells CASSQGSSGTSWETQYF. The DNA of the CDR3 is TGTGCCAGCAGCCAAGGCTCATCCGGGACTAGCTGGGAGACCCAGTACTTC.